These 21 T cell receptor beta chains were sequenced from one sample in a study of spatial heterogeneity in lung cancer. Study-wide results and limits: Within tumors, counts of expanded alpha and beta TCRs tracked tumor mutation counts.

Antigen specificity for these receptors is unknown. Each CDR3 protein gets one entry after TCRdb re-called the 5' RACE reads with MiXCR. The sample consists of fewer than 15,000 distinct CDR3 sequences, around 3.1% of them appearing once. Indicated time point: sample taken at primary tumor resection. The sequences come from lung tumor tissue, collected at surgery. The receptor source for this set is a male donor with early-stage non-small cell lung cancer.

The chain couples TRBV16 to TRBJ2-7; 12 nucleotides agree with TRBD2. CDR1 and CDR2 from the germline V gene are KGHSY and FQNENV. This CDR3 contains 15 residues. V lost 4 bases, J lost 6 bases, and 7 bases stayed unmatched. CDR3 amino acids: CASSRRTSGEVEQYF. CDR3 nucleotides: TGTGCCAGCAGCCGGCGGACTAGCGGGGAGGTCGAGCAGTACTTC. The variable domain in full, completed from reference TRBV16 and TRBJ2-7, reads GEEVAQTPKHLVRGEGQKAKLYCAPIKGHSYVFWYQQVLKNEFKFLISFQNENVFDETGMPKERFSAKCLPNSPCSLEIQATKLEDSAVYFCASSRRTSGEVEQYFGPGTRLTVT.

This chain uses TRBV2 with TRBJ2-3; possible D gene TRBD2, 6 bases. V lost 7 bases, J lost 0 bases, and 14 bases lay in between. The CDR3 extends over 15 amino acids. The germline V gene encodes CDR1 SNHLY and CDR2 FYNNEI. The CDR3 bases are TGTGCCAGCATACAGGAACTAGCAAGCACAGATACGCAGTATTTT. Translation gives CASIQELASTDTQYF. The full variable domain, with the rest looked up from reference TRBV2 and TRBJ2-3, is EPEVTQTPSHQVTQMGQEVILRCVPISNHLYFYWYRQILGQKVEFLVSFYNNEISEKSEIFDDQFSVERPDGSNFTLKIRSTKLEDSAMYFCASIQELASTDTQYFGPGTRLTVL.

This clonotype was counted ten times or more. The chain is built from TRBV23-1 and TRBJ2-2, with D hard to call. TRBV23-1 is noted as an ORF with a role that remains uncertain. Trimming cost V 0 bases and J 10 bases, with 12 bases left between them. CDR3 length equals 14 residues. This CDR3 is CASSQSCNAKELFF. CDR3 nucleotides: TGCGCCAGCAGTCAATCATGCAACGCTAAGGAGCTGTTTTTT.

This clonotype showed up many times. CDR3 protein: CASSVGGGTGELFF. For the CDR3, the DNA is TGTGCCAGCAGCGTAGGCGGGGGGACCGGGGAGCTGTTTTTT. V usage is TRBV9 and J usage is TRBJ2-2; TRBD2 matches 8 bases. Germline trimming cut 0 bases from V and 5 bases from J; bases unmatched to any gene: 0. This CDR3 spans 14 amino acids. CDR1 and CDR2 from the germline V gene are SGDLS and YYNGEE.

The V and J genes are TRBV4-2 and TRBJ1-1; TRBD1 agrees at 8 bases. Per the germline V gene, CDR1 is LGHNA and CDR2 is YNFKEQ. There are 15 residues in the CDR3. With V trimmed by 1 base and J by 1 base, 2 bases remained unmatched. The CDR3 nucleotides read TGTGCCAGCAGCCAAGTGGGACAGGCGAACACTGAAGCTTTCTTT. This encodes CASSQVGQANTEAFF.

Many counts were recorded for this clonotype. The chain carries TRBV5-6 and TRBJ1-3, with 7 bases identical to TRBD1. The length of the CDR3 is 16 residues. The trim removed 2 bases at V and 2 bases at J, leaving 7 bases unmatched. Per germline, CDR1 SGHDT and CDR2 YYEEEE. Written as DNA, the CDR3 is TGTGCCAGCAGCTTTTTCCCCGGGACAGCTGGAAACACCATATATTTT. Amino acid sequence: CASSFFPGTAGNTIYF.

This clonotype was counted at least ten times. V is TRBV7-2 and J is TRBJ2-7; TRBD1 might be the D (6 bases). Germline V gene lookup returns CDR1 SGHTA and CDR2 FQGNSA. The CDR3 has 12 residues. The V gene lost 6 bases and the J gene lost 6 bases, with 12 bases spanning the gap. The DNA for the CDR3 is TGTGCCAGCAGGTACAGGGTGGCCGAGCAGTACTTC. Translating gives CASRYRVAEQYF.

This clonotype occurred many times. The chain joins TRBV28 to TRBJ2-3; 10 nucleotides align to TRBD1. This CDR3 comprises 17 residues. Germline CDR1 MDHEN, CDR2 SYDVKM. Trimming at V came to 0 bases and at J to 5 bases, leaving 8 bases not matched to a gene. In nucleotides, the CDR3 is TGTGCCAGCAGTTTATGGGCCGGGGACAGGGGAGGAGATACGCAGTATTTT. Amino acid sequence: CASSLWAGDRGGDTQYF. The variable domain in full, completed from reference TRBV28 and TRBJ2-3, reads DVKVTQSSRYLVKRTGEKVFLECVQDMDHENMFWYRQDPGLGLRLIYFSYDVKMKEKGDIPEGYSVSREKKERFSLILESASTNQTSMYLCASSLWAGDRGGDTQYFGPGTRLTVL.

In its sample, this clonotype was seen a few times. The chain combines TRBV5-4 with TRBJ2-1; 7 bases fit TRBD1. Trimming at V came to 5 bases and at J to 5 bases, leaving 10 bases not matched to a gene. This CDR3 is built from 15 residues. The germline V gene encodes CDR1 SGHNT and CDR2 YYREEE (reference sequence). CDR3 amino acids: CASRPMHRGDNEQFF. Here the CDR3 DNA reads TGTGCCAGCAGACCGATGCACAGGGGAGACAATGAGCAGTTCTTC.

In this sample, this clonotype turned up many times. This chain uses TRBV20-1 with TRBJ2-7, with D possibly TRBD1 on 6 matching bases. V dropped 3 bases and J dropped 1 base, with 19 bases sitting between them. The CDR3 consists of 16 residues. CDR1 and CDR2 (germline): DFQATT, SNEGSKA (reference sequence). Written as DNA, the CDR3 is TGCAGTGCTAGGGGACAAGACAGGCTACTTTCCTACGAGCAGTACTTC. Translation: CSARGQDRLLSYEQYF.

This clonotype was observed many times. This rearrangement joins TRBV9 to TRBJ2-5; 9 nucleotides match TRBD1. Germline V gene lookup returns CDR1 SGDLS and CDR2 YYNGEE. The V and J ends lost 4 bases and 4 bases, in that order; junction bases with no gene match: 8. The CDR3 spans 15 residues. The CDR3 sequence: CASSTRQGEGETQYF. The DNA of the CDR3 is TGTGCCAGCAGCACTCGACAGGGGGAGGGAGAGACCCAGTACTTC.

In its sample, this clonotype ranks as medium-sized. The chain combines TRBV30 with TRBJ2-6; D gene uncertain. The CDR3 covers 13 residues. CDR1 and CDR2 (germline): GTSNPN, SVGIG (reference sequence). Trimming stripped 7 bases from V and 4 bases from J, with 11 bases between. CDR3 sequence reads: CASAPVGANVLTF. The CDR3 DNA reads TGTGCCTCGGCCCCGGTGGGGGCCAACGTCCTGACTTTC.

This clonotype was counted at least ten times. The rearrangement links TRBV14 to TRBJ2-7; no definite D call. Germline CDR1 reads SGHDN; CDR2 reads FVKESK. The CDR3 has 15 amino acids. The V end lost 6 bases, the J end lost 2 bases, and 17 bases lay between the germline ends. In DNA form, the CDR3 reads TGTGCCAGCAGAAGAAGGGTCCCGTGGACCTACGAGCAGTACTTC. This encodes CASRRRVPWTYEQYF.

In its sample, this clonotype was seen a few times. The CDR3 DNA is TGCGCCAGCCAAGCTAATGGGGACTTCACGAACACTGAAGCTTTCTTT. Its translation is CASQANGDFTNTEAFF. The chain couples TRBV5-1 to TRBJ1-1; TRBD1 is a possible D gene (5 bases). Germline V gives CDR1 SGHRS, CDR2 YFSETQ. Deletions cut 7 bases from V and 1 base from J, with 20 bases between. The CDR3 covers 16 residues. The variable domain in full, with the rest retrieved from reference TRBV5-1 and TRBJ1-1, is KAGVTQTPRYLIKTRGQQVTLSCSPISGHRSVSWYQQTPGQGLQFLFEYFSETQRNKGNFPGRFSGRQFSNSRSEMNVSTLELGDSALYLCASQANGDFTNTEAFFGQGTRLTVV.

This clonotype has a count of ten or more. The V and J genes are TRBV7-8 and TRBJ2-3; TRBD2 aligns across 7 bases. The trim removed 6 bases at V and 4 bases at J, leaving 7 bases unmatched. The CDR3 consists of 14 residues. Germline values: CDR1 SGHVS, CDR2 FQNEAQ. The CDR3 bases are TGTGCCAGCAGACTCGGGACTATTTCAGATACGCAGTATTTT. Translation gives CASRLGTISDTQYF.

This clonotype was detected a few times. The chain combines TRBV12-3 or TRBV12-4 with TRBJ1-3; D remains ambiguous. The V gene lost 1 base and the J gene lost 0 bases, with 4 bases spanning the gap. The CDR3 length is 14 residues. The DNA of the CDR3 is TGTGCCAGCAGTTTAGGGGTCTCTGGAAACACCATATATTTT. The encoded protein is CASSLGVSGNTIYF.

The chain has TRBV20-1 and TRBJ2-1, with 7 bases matching TRBD1. J was trimmed by 0 bases and V by 1 base; bases with no gene match: 6. CDR3 length: 16 amino acids. Germline CDR1 is DFQATT and CDR2 is SNEGSKA (reference sequence). The CDR3 DNA reads as TGCAGTGCTAGAGTAAGGGACAGTGACTCCTACAATGAGCAGTTCTTC. This sequence encodes CSARVRDSDSYNEQFF.

With respect to this clonotype: A much larger clone lies a single base off, so this may be a read error. V and J are TRBV7-9 and TRBJ2-2, with TRBD1 identical over 7 bases. Germline CDR1 SEHNR, CDR2 FQNEAQ (reference sequence). CDR3 length: 14 amino acids. Trimming cost V 8 bases and J 5 bases; bases outside gene matches: 8. The CDR3, as DNA: TGTGCCAGCGGCGGACAGGAAAGGACCGGGGAGCTGTTTTTT. It yields the protein CASGGQERTGELFF. Full variable domain (outside the CDR3, taken from reference TRBV7-9 and TRBJ2-2): DTGVSQNPRHKITKRGQNVTFRCDPISEHNRLYWYRQTLGQGPEFLTYFQNEAQLEKSRLLSDRFSAERPKGSFSTLEIQRTEQGDSAMYLCASGGQERTGELFFGEGSRLTVL.

The sample holds a few counts of this clonotype. The chain links TRBV7-8 to TRBJ1-2; D call uncertain. There are 14 residues in the CDR3. Germline V gene lookup returns CDR1 SGHVS and CDR2 FQNEAQ. V was cut by 0 bases and J by 4 bases, with 9 bases left in between. The CDR3 region has the DNA TGTGCCAGCAGCTTAGCCGGGGATAGCTATGGCTACACCTTC. Protein sequence: CASSLAGDSYGYTF. Combining the CDR3 with reference TRBV7-8 and TRBJ1-2 gives the whole variable domain GAGVSQSPRYKVAKRGQDVALRCDPISGHVSLFWYQQALGQGPEFLTYFQNEAQLDKSGLPSDRFFAERPEGSVSTLKIQRTQQEDSAVYLCASSLAGDSYGYTFGSGTRLTVV.

This clonotype has a count of ten or more. The CDR3 is CAISPGQGAREQYF. The CDR3 DNA reads as TGTGCCATCAGTCCGGGACAGGGGGCCAGAGAGCAGTACTTC. The rearrangement uses TRBV10-3 and TRBJ2-7; TRBD1 agrees at 12 bases. The V gene end was trimmed by 5 bases and the J gene end by 7 bases; junction bases not matched to a gene: 6. CDR3 length: 14 residues. The germline CDR1 and CDR2 sequences are ENHRY and SYGVKD.

This chain uses TRBV29-1 with TRBJ1-1; TRBD1 agrees at 9 bases. V lost 2 bases and J lost 5; bases outside the gene matches: 15. Germline CDR1 reads SQVTM; CDR2 reads ANQGSEA. The CDR3 spans 17 residues. CDR3 protein: CSVERGTGMVPYTEAFF. The CDR3 DNA is TGCAGCGTTGAACGAGGGACAGGGATGGTTCCTTATACTGAAGCTTTCTTT.